These 21 T cell receptor beta chains originate from one sample sequenced in a study of cytomegalovirus exposure and HLA in healthy donors. Researchers ran the PCR with 60 Vbeta and 13 Jbeta primers. Sequenced by immunoSEQ multiplex PCR; TCRdb stores in-frame clones only, minus some. The sample lists around 70,000 clones, roughly 60% occurring once. Specimen: PBMCs. The receptors shown here come from a man between 25 and 39 years old in good health and CMV-seronegative.

DNA of the CDR3: TGCGCCAGCAGCCAAACAGGGACAGGGGACTCACCCCTCCACTTT. Its protein product is CASSQTGTGDSPLHF. This chain links TRBV4-1 with TRBJ1-6; 10 bases fit TRBD1. Trimming cost V 2 bases and J 10 bases; bases outside gene matches: 5. The CDR3 is 15 residues long. Germline lookup yields CDR1 MGHRA and CDR2 YSYEKL.

This clone is medium-sized. V is TRBV7-8 and J is TRBJ1-1; 7 bases map to TRBD1. The CDR3 totals 17 residues. V shed 2 bases and J 7 bases; nucleotides not matched to a gene: 16. The germline V gene has CDR1 SGHVS and CDR2 FQNEAQ. DNA for the CDR3: TGTGCCAGCAGCTTAAGGTCCCGACAGGGCTCCCCGAGTGAAGCTTTCTTT. Protein product: CASSLRSRQGSPSEAFF.

The V gene is TRBV4-2, the J gene TRBJ1-2; no clear D. The CDR3 covers 15 residues. Germline values: CDR1 LGHNA, CDR2 YNFKEQ. Trimming removed 0 bases from V and 7 bases from J, with 15 bases in between. Here the CDR3 reads CASSQDSPVTGGYTF. CDR3 DNA sequence: TGTGCCAGCAGCCAAGATTCCCCGGTCACGGGTGGCTACACCTTC.

The gene calls are TRBV5-1 and TRBJ1-1; TRBD1 matches at 7 bases. V lost 0 bases, J lost 8 bases, and 4 bases stayed unmatched. CDR1 is SGHRS, CDR2 YFSETQ, per germline. The CDR3 contains 13 residues. CDR3 protein: CASSLAGTVEAFF. In DNA form, the CDR3 reads TGCGCCAGCAGCTTGGCGGGGACAGTAGAAGCTTTCTTT. Together with reference TRBV5-1 and TRBJ1-1, the CDR3 gives the full variable domain: KAGVTQTPRYLIKTRGQQVTLSCSPISGHRSVSWYQQTPGQGLQFLFEYFSETQRNKGNFPGRFSGRQFSNSRSEMNVSTLELGDSALYLCASSLAGTVEAFFGQGTRLTVV.

This sequence joins TRBV7-9 and TRBJ1-4; tentatively, D is TRBD1 (5 bases). This CDR3 is built from 15 residues. Germline CDR1 SEHNR, CDR2 FQNEAQ (reference sequence). Deletions cut 5 bases from V and 8 bases from J, with 18 bases between. The CDR3 sequence: CASSLGTGPGEKLFF. For the CDR3, the DNA is TGTGCCAGCAGCCTAGGCACCGGACCAGGGGAAAAACTGTTTTTT.

The chain links TRBV15 to TRBJ2-7, with D perhaps matching TRBD1 (6 bases). Trimming stripped 1 base from V and 4 bases from J, with 14 bases between. The CDR3 contains 15 residues. Germline V gives CDR1 LNHNV, CDR2 YYDKDF (reference sequence). Written as DNA, the CDR3 is TGTGCCACCAGCAGAGGACAGGCCGAGCGGTACGAGCAGTACTTC. Translating gives CATSRGQAERYEQYF.

This clone turned up a few times. The chain links TRBV6-5 to TRBJ2-7; TRBD2 aligns across 10 bases. V shed 7 bases, J shed 2 bases, and the junction held 5 bases outside the gene matches. The CDR3 loop spans 14 amino acids. CDR1 MNHEY and CDR2 SVGAGI come from the germline V gene. CDR3 sequence (DNA): TGTGCCAGCACCCAAAGCGGGGGGGCCTACGAGCAGTACTTC. It encodes CASTQSGGAYEQYF.

This clone showed up many times. This chain connects TRBV6-4 to TRBJ2-3; 7 bases fit TRBD2. Germline V gene data show CDR1 as MRHNA and CDR2 as SNTAGT. The CDR3 is made up of 15 amino acids. J gave up 3 bases and V 2 bases, and 5 bases lay outside the gene matches. As DNA, the CDR3 is TGTGCCAGCAGTGACGAGGGAGGGGCGACAGATACGCAGTATTTT. Translation: CASSDEGGATDTQYF.

This chain connects TRBV7-9 to TRBJ2-7, with 8 bases matching TRBD1. CDR3 length: 16 amino acids. Germline V lookup: CDR1 SEHNR, CDR2 FQNEAQ (reference sequence). V lost 5 bases and J lost 3; bases outside the gene matches: 12. The CDR3 is CASSRKGQVNHYEQYF. Here the CDR3 DNA reads TGTGCCAGCAGCCGCAAGGGACAGGTCAACCACTACGAGCAGTACTTC.

This clone was found a few times. Other DNA sequences in this sample translate to the same CDR3. The chain has TRBV5-1 and TRBJ2-5; the D gene is possibly TRBD1 (6 bases). CDR1 is SGHRS and CDR2 is YFSETQ in the germline V gene. With 2 bases removed from V and 5 bases from J, the gap between germline ends came to 10 bases. This CDR3 comprises 13 residues. The CDR3 is CASSFQGQETQYF. CDR3 DNA sequence: TGCGCCAGCAGCTTCCAGGGGCAGGAGACCCAGTACTTC.

This chain links TRBV6-6 with TRBJ2-2, with D perhaps TRBD1 (5 bases). V gave up 6 bases and J gave up 6 bases, with 11 bases separating them. CDR1 and CDR2 from the germline V gene are MNHNY and SVGAGI (reference sequence). The CDR3 runs 13 residues. The CDR3 is CASRPLQAGELFF. The CDR3 DNA sequence: TGTGCCAGCAGGCCTTTACAGGCCGGGGAGCTGTTTTTT.

This clone has a handful of counts. The V call is TRBV4-2, the J call TRBJ1-6; 8 bases line up with TRBD1. CDR1 is LGHNA, CDR2 YNFKEQ, per germline. The CDR3 is made up of 15 amino acids. With 3 bases clipped from V and 9 bases from J, the junction kept 7 bases outside the gene matches. Written as DNA, the CDR3 is TGTGCCAGCAGCCAGTATCAGGGGGCAGGTTCACCCCTCCACTTT. As protein: CASSQYQGAGSPLHF.

The chain recombines TRBV25-1 with TRBJ1-1, with D tentatively TRBD1 (5 bases). Trimming took off 0 bases at V and 0 bases at J, with 14 bases between the two ends. Germline lookup yields CDR1 MGHDK and CDR2 SYGVNS. The CDR3 extends over 17 amino acids. The CDR3 DNA is TGTGCCAGCAGTGAATACGGGGGGGGAGGGATGAACACTGAAGCTTTCTTT. It yields the protein CASSEYGGGGMNTEAFF.

The V call is TRBV7-2, the J call TRBJ1-5; 8 nucleotides line up with TRBD1. This CDR3 has 15 residues. Looked up from germline, CDR1 is SGHTA and CDR2 is FQGNSA. Germline trimming cut 3 bases from V and 2 bases from J; bases unmatched to any gene: 3. In nucleotides, the CDR3 is TGTGCCAGCAGCTTGGGACAGGAGCGCAATCAGCCCCAGCATTTT. Protein: CASSLGQERNQPQHF.

This sequence joins TRBV5-1 and TRBJ1-2; D may be TRBD1 (6 bases). This CDR3 contains 14 residues. The germline gives CDR1 SGHRS, CDR2 YFSETQ. Trimming pared 5 bases from V and 6 bases from J, leaving 17 bases between. Here the CDR3 DNA reads TGCGCCAGCAGTCAAACAGGGCGAGTGGATGGCTACACCTTC. It yields the protein CASSQTGRVDGYTF.

The chain has TRBV5-1 and TRBJ2-7; D unresolved. Between the trimmed V and J ends, which lost 0 bases and 3 bases, there was a span of 13 bases. Germline assignment: CDR1 SGHRS and CDR2 YFSETQ. CDR3 length: 15 residues. The CDR3 sequence: CASSLAGYGGYEQYF. The CDR3 nucleotides are TGCGCCAGCAGCTTGGCTGGGTACGGCGGCTACGAGCAGTACTTC. The full variable domain, rest sourced from reference TRBV5-1 and TRBJ2-7, is KAGVTQTPRYLIKTRGQQVTLSCSPISGHRSVSWYQQTPGQGLQFLFEYFSETQRNKGNFPGRFSGRQFSNSRSEMNVSTLELGDSALYLCASSLAGYGGYEQYFGPGTRLTVT.

The chain links TRBV6-9 to TRBJ2-2, with D tentatively TRBD1 or TRBD2 (10 bases each). The germline gives CDR1 MNHGY, CDR2 SVAAGI. V lost 5 bases to trimming and J lost 0 bases, with 25 bases between them. The CDR3 has 20 residues. The CDR3 DNA is TGTGCCAGCAGTCTCGGACAGGGGGATAGCGGGGGGTCGAACACCGGGGAGCTGTTTTTT. This encodes CASSLGQGDSGGSNTGELFF.

The chain couples TRBV6-1 to TRBJ1-1; D is possibly TRBD1 (6 bases). Per germline, CDR1 MNHNS and CDR2 SASEGT. This CDR3 is 15 amino acids long. Trimming left V 5 bases short and J 0 bases short, with 13 bases between. The CDR3 loop reads CASSPRGTLNTEAFF. The CDR3 DNA is TGTGCCAGCAGTCCAAGGGGGACCTTGAACACTGAAGCTTTCTTT.

V usage is TRBV9 and J usage is TRBJ1-2; D is undetermined. The CDR3 consists of 13 residues. Between the trimmed V and J ends, which lost 3 bases and 5 bases, there was a span of 11 bases. Germline V CDR1 and CDR2: SGDLS, YYNGEE. As DNA, the CDR3 is TGTGCCAGCAGCGAGCCGGGAGAGTATGGCTACACCTTC. Translation gives CASSEPGEYGYTF.

The chain recombines TRBV28 with TRBJ1-2, with a weak D call TRBD1 (5 bases). V was shortened by 7 bases and J by 6 bases, with 15 bases between the two germline ends. Germline V gene data show CDR1 as MDHEN and CDR2 as SYDVKM. The CDR3 spans 13 residues. The CDR3 here is CASTLGAGNGYTF. The CDR3 nucleotides are TGTGCCAGCACCCTAGGTGCAGGGAATGGCTACACCTTC.

Here the CDR3 DNA reads TGTGCCTGGACCCCCGGGGTAGCCAAAAACATTCAGTACTTC. It yields the protein CAWTPGVAKNIQYF. The chain uses TRBV30 and TRBJ2-4, with TRBD2 as a possible D gene (5 bases). Trimming cost V 4 bases and J 0 bases, with 10 bases left between them. Germline values: CDR1 GTSNPN, CDR2 SVGIG (reference sequence). The CDR3 loop spans 14 amino acids. Complete variable domain (other parts from reference TRBV30 and TRBJ2-4): SQTIHQWPATLVQPVGSPLSLECTVEGTSNPNLYWYRQAAGRGLQLLFYSVGIGQISSEVPQNLSASRPQDRQFILSSKKLLLSDSGFYLCAWTPGVAKNIQYFGAGTRLSVL.